Below, 20 T cell receptor beta chains from the same sample are listed, as sequenced in a study of graft-versus-host responses after intestinal transplantation. Sequenced by immunoSEQ multiplex PCR; TCRdb stores in-frame clones only, minus some. The sample carries under 50,000 clones, more than 85% recorded once. The specimen comprised PBMCs, sampled roughly 110 weeks after intestinal transplantation. The receptor source for this set is a human patient who received an intestinal transplant, so some T cells may come from the graft donor.

The chain joins TRBV28 to TRBJ1-2; 9 positions match TRBD1. The CDR3 sequence is 15 residues long. Unmatched junction bases numbered 3, after V lost 2 bases and J lost 2 bases. From germline, CDR1 is MDHEN and CDR2 SYDVKM. Written as DNA, the CDR3 is TGTGCCAGCAGTTTAACGGGACAGGGAAACTATGGCTACACCTTC. Protein product: CASSLTGQGNYGYTF.

CDR3 sequence (DNA): TGTGCCAGCAGTTACATCCCGGGACAGGGGTATGTTAATTCACCCCTCCACTTT. Residues: CASSYIPGQGYVNSPLHF. The chain recombines TRBV2 with TRBJ1-6, with TRBD1 matching 10 bases. The V gene's germline CDR1 is SNHLY and CDR2 FYNNEI. V lost 5 bases to trimming and J lost 6 bases; unmatched junction nucleotides: 13. CDR3 length: 18 residues.

This clone was seen more than once but under ten times. The V call is TRBV2, the J call TRBJ2-2, with D perhaps matching TRBD1 or TRBD2 (6 bases each). Germline lookup yields CDR1 SNHLY and CDR2 FYNNEI. Between the trimmed V and J ends, which lost 10 bases and 7 bases, there was a span of 16 bases. The CDR3 length is 13 residues. The CDR3 region has the DNA TGTGCCAACACCGTAGGGGGGAACGGGGAGCTGTTTTTT. This translates into CANTVGGNGELFF.

The chain carries TRBV6-5 and TRBJ1-2; D is undetermined. Deletions cut 11 bases from V and 5 bases from J, with 15 bases between. The CDR3 contains 12 residues. Germline V lookup: CDR1 MNHEY, CDR2 SVGAGI. In nucleotides, the CDR3 is TGTGCCGCCACCTCCCCCCTTTATGGCTACACCTTC. It specifies CAATSPLYGYTF.

The chain carries TRBV2 and TRBJ2-5; TRBD1 matches 7 bases. Trimming cost V 8 bases and J 11 bases; bases outside gene matches: 17. The germline V gene has CDR1 SNHLY and CDR2 FYNNEI. The CDR3 spans 14 residues. The DNA of the CDR3 is TGTGCCAGCGAGCCGCGTACAGGGGCTTTAGAGCAGTACTTC. It encodes CASEPRTGALEQYF.

The J gene is TRBJ2-7, the V gene TRBV20-1; 7 bases align to TRBD1. V gave up 4 bases and J gave up 5 bases; unmatched junction bases: 2. CDR1 and CDR2 from the germline V gene are DFQATT and SNEGSKA (reference sequence). The CDR3 has 11 amino acids. CDR3 sequence (DNA): TGCAGTGCTAAGACAGGGCACGAGCAGTACTTC. Translating it yields CSAKTGHEQYF.

V usage is TRBV11-3 and J usage is TRBJ1-1; no definite D call. There are 12 residues in the CDR3. Germline CDR1 reads SGHNT; CDR2 reads YENEEA. The V and J ends lost 2 bases and 2 bases respectively, with 3 bases between them. CDR3 protein: CASSLPNTEAFF. CDR3 nucleotides: TGTGCCAGCAGCTTACCCAACACTGAAGCTTTCTTT.

The J gene is TRBJ2-5, the V gene TRBV10-3, with no clear D. The CDR3 consists of 15 residues. Between the trimmed V and J ends, which lost 3 bases and 2 bases, there was a span of 13 bases. CDR1 ENHRY and CDR2 SYGVKD come from the germline V gene. The CDR3 loop reads CAISERSTEQETQYF. The DNA of the CDR3 is TGTGCCATCAGTGAACGGTCAACAGAACAAGAGACCCAGTACTTC.

The rearrangement joins TRBV6-5 to TRBJ1-2; 8 bases map to TRBD1. The V gene's germline CDR1 is MNHEY and CDR2 SVGAGI. CDR3 length: 13 amino acids. J gave up 4 bases and V 9 bases, and 7 bases lay outside the gene matches. The CDR3 reads CARQGAPIYGYTF. The CDR3 DNA is TGTGCCAGGCAGGGGGCGCCCATCTATGGCTACACCTTC.

V usage is TRBV10-2 and J usage is TRBJ1-1; the D is unclear. Trimming stripped 2 bases from V and 0 bases from J, with 1 base between. The CDR3 totals 12 residues. Looked up from germline, CDR1 is WSHSY and CDR2 is SAAADI. CDR3 sequence (DNA): TGCGCCAGCAGTGAGATGAACACTGAAGCTTTCTTT. Amino acid sequence: CASSEMNTEAFF.

The gene calls are TRBV2 and TRBJ1-2; D gene unclear. V gave up 8 bases and J gave up 7 bases, with 8 bases separating them. Germline CDR1 SNHLY, CDR2 FYNNEI. CDR3 length equals 10 residues. The CDR3 nucleotides read TGTGCCAGCCGGGTGGGTGGCTACACCTTC. This gives the protein CASRVGGYTF.

The gene calls are TRBV2 and TRBJ2-5; D tentatively fits TRBD1 or TRBD2 (5 bases each). This CDR3 has 16 amino acids. Deletions cut 7 bases from V and 3 bases from J, with 21 bases between. Germline assignment: CDR1 SNHLY and CDR2 FYNNEI. The chain's CDR3 is CASTLPPTTGEETQYF. The CDR3 DNA follows: TGTGCCAGCACCCTGCCCCCGACTACAGGTGAAGAGACCCAGTACTTC.

The chain couples TRBV2 to TRBJ1-2, with D unclear. CDR3 length: 13 residues. The germline V and J ends were trimmed by 9 bases and 4 bases, with 15 bases remaining between them. Germline-derived CDR1 and CDR2 are SNHLY and FYNNEI. The CDR3 sequence: CASSKEAGYGYTF. DNA of the CDR3: TGTGCCAGTTCCAAGGAGGCTGGCTATGGCTACACCTTC.

The chain links TRBV6-5 to TRBJ2-7; D unresolved. The CDR3 contains 11 residues. Per germline, CDR1 MNHEY and CDR2 SVGAGI. V lost 5 bases, J lost 4 bases, and 6 bases lay in between. The CDR3 spells CASSDLYEQYF. DNA for the CDR3: TGTGCCAGCAGTGACTTATACGAGCAGTACTTC.

The chain carries TRBV30 and TRBJ1-2, with D possibly TRBD1 on 6 matching bases. Trimming pared 2 bases from V and 8 bases from J, leaving 18 bases between. CDR3 length equals 14 residues. CDR1 GTSNPN and CDR2 SVGIG come from the germline V gene (reference sequence). The CDR3, as DNA: TGTGCCTGGAGTTTTCAGGGGTCTGTTCGAGGCTACACCTTC. Translated: CAWSFQGSVRGYTF.

V gene TRBV6-5 combines with J gene TRBJ2-7; D possibly matches TRBD1 or TRBD2 (7 bases each). The CDR3 loop spans 16 amino acids. V dropped 0 bases and J dropped 2 bases, with 14 bases sitting between them. The germline V gene has CDR1 MNHEY and CDR2 SVGAGI. CDR3 protein: CASSYSGQGGAYEQYF. DNA of the CDR3: TGTGCCAGCAGTTACTCAGGGCAGGGGGGGGCCTACGAGCAGTACTTC.

The chain links TRBV29-1 to TRBJ2-7; 9 nucleotides match TRBD1. The V gene's germline CDR1 is SQVTM and CDR2 ANQGSEA. V gave up 7 bases and J gave up 2 bases; unmatched junction bases: 12. The CDR3 is 15 amino acids. The CDR3 bases are TGCAGCGCCGCCCACAGGGGGCTCGCCCCCTACGAGCAGTACTTC. It encodes CSAAHRGLAPYEQYF.

The chain links TRBV4-2 to TRBJ2-7; 9 bases line up with TRBD2. The CDR3 spans 14 residues. CDR1 LGHNA and CDR2 YNFKEQ come from the germline V gene. The junction had 4 bases not matched to a gene; V was cut back by 1 base and J by 6 bases. The CDR3 DNA is TGTGCCAGCAGCCAAGTAGGGACTAGCAGCGAGCAGTACTTC. Residues: CASSQVGTSSEQYF.

The chain joins TRBV5-3 to TRBJ1-2, with D hard to call. TRBV5-3 is marked as an open reading frame, function uncertain. Deletions cut 8 bases from V and 3 bases from J, with 14 bases between. CDR3 length: 13 amino acids. CDR3 protein: CASSGNTYYGYTF. Here the CDR3 DNA reads TGTGCCAGCAGCGGTAACACCTACTATGGCTACACCTTC.

The J gene is TRBJ2-3, the V gene TRBV5-5, with D hard to call. Germline CDR1 and CDR2: SGHKS and YYEKEE (reference sequence). CDR3 length: 14 amino acids. V shed 4 bases and J shed 7 bases, with 16 bases lying between them. CDR3 residues: CASSTGPIPNTQYF. The CDR3 DNA reads TGTGCCAGCAGCACCGGGCCTATCCCGAATACGCAGTATTTT.